Shown below are 11 T cell receptor beta chains from a single sample sequenced in a study of blood T cell repertoires in COVID-19 (dated by TCRdb to between 2020 and 2021). Libraries came from the immunoSEQ multiplex PCR assay. The table was pulled from immuneACCESS by TCRdb, which kept in-frame rearrangements only. Such tables lose some clones; where checked, under half of the loss comes from unresolved V genes, and the rest has no known cause. In all, the sample holds about 430,000 clones, and over 85% of those were seen once. Around 0.92% of the sample lies in the top ten. The sample was peripheral blood. The receptors shown here come from a man younger than 35 with COVID-19, enrolled during active disease.

The V and J genes are TRBV4-2 and TRBJ2-1, with D possibly being TRBD2 (5 bases). The CDR3 sequence is 14 residues long. Trimming cost V 1 base and J 4 bases, with 8 bases left between them. CDR1 and CDR2 from the germline V gene are LGHNA and YNFKEQ. In DNA, the CDR3 is TGTGCCAGCAGCCAAGGGGGAGATTACAATGAGCAGTTCTTC. Protein sequence: CASSQGGDYNEQFF.

The CDR3 reads CATSDLRASGRAYNEQFF. The DNA of the CDR3 is TGTGCCACCAGTGATTTGCGGGCTAGCGGGAGGGCCTACAATGAGCAGTTCTTC. V gene TRBV24-1 combines with J gene TRBJ2-1, with 12 bases identical to TRBD2. J lost 2 bases, V lost 0 bases, and 4 bases had no gene match. The V gene's germline CDR1 is KGHDR and CDR2 SFDVKD. This CDR3 is built from 18 residues.

This clone was recorded a few times. V gene TRBV7-9 combines with J gene TRBJ2-7, with TRBD2 identical over 13 bases. Germline-derived CDR1 and CDR2 are SEHNR and FQNEAQ (reference sequence). This CDR3 spans 15 amino acids. V lost 3 bases to trimming and J lost 6 bases; unmatched junction nucleotides: 5. CDR3 in amino acids: CASSFTSGGASEQYF. In nucleotides, the CDR3 is TGTGCCAGCAGCTTCACTAGCGGGGGGGCGAGCGAGCAGTACTTC. Using reference TRBV7-9 and TRBJ2-7 for the parts outside the CDR3, the full variable domain is DTGVSQNPRHKITKRGQNVTFRCDPISEHNRLYWYRQTLGQGPEFLTYFQNEAQLEKSRLLSDRFSAERPKGSFSTLEIQRTEQGDSAMYLCASSFTSGGASEQYFGPGTRLTVT.

V and J are TRBV27 and TRBJ2-7; 9 bases match TRBD1. Germline V gene sequence: CDR1 MNHEY, CDR2 SMNVEV (reference sequence). V was clipped by 5 bases and J by 2 bases; unmatched bases: 4. This CDR3 has 14 amino acids. The CDR3 DNA reads TGTGCCAGCAGTGACAGGGGGGAGACCTACGAGCAGTACTTC. This encodes CASSDRGETYEQYF.

This clone was detected once. The V call is TRBV4-1, the J call TRBJ2-2, with D perhaps matching TRBD1 (7 bases). V lost 1 base and J lost 9, with 12 bases in between. This CDR3 spans 14 amino acids. CDR1 and CDR2 from the germline V gene are MGHRA and YSYEKL. CDR3 sequence reads: CASSQGGDSRELFF. The DNA for the CDR3 is TGCGCCAGCAGCCAAGGCGGGGACAGTAGGGAGCTGTTTTTT.

The gene calls are TRBV19 and TRBJ1-2; D uncertain. The CDR3 is 12 residues long. The germline V gene encodes CDR1 LNHDA and CDR2 SQIVND (reference sequence). The germline V and J ends were trimmed by 3 bases and 4 bases, with 6 bases remaining between them. The CDR3 region has the DNA TGTGCCAGTAGTATCCACAGCTATGGCTACACCTTC. It is translated as CASSIHSYGYTF. Full variable domain (remainder filled in from reference TRBV19 and TRBJ1-2): DGGITQSPKYLFRKEGQNVTLSCEQNLNHDAMYWYRQDPGQGLRLIYYSQIVNDFQKGDIAEGYSVSREKKESFPLTVTSAQKNPTAFYLCASSIHSYGYTFGSGTRLTVV.

This rearrangement joins TRBV12-3 or TRBV12-4 to TRBJ2-3, with D possibly being TRBD1 (6 bases). The CDR3 loop spans 13 amino acids. V was trimmed by 5 bases and J by 5 bases, leaving 11 bases between them. The CDR3 protein is CASSTDRQDTQYF. The CDR3 DNA is TGTGCCAGCAGTACGGACAGACAAGATACGCAGTATTTT.

J is TRBJ2-3 and V is TRBV14, with no clear D. CDR1 is SGHDN and CDR2 is FVKESK in the germline V gene. Trimming stripped 0 bases from V and 14 bases from J, with 12 bases between. The CDR3 runs 12 residues. For the CDR3, the DNA is TGTGCCAGCAGCCAAGATAGGTCCCGAGGGTATTTT. This codes for CASSQDRSRGYF.

This clone has just a few counts. J is TRBJ1-1 and V is TRBV28; D perhaps matches TRBD1 (6 bases). V lost 3 bases, J lost 6 bases, and 14 bases lay in between. Germline lookup yields CDR1 MDHEN and CDR2 SYDVKM. This CDR3 comprises 14 residues. In DNA form, the CDR3 reads TGTGCCAGCAGTTTCACAGGGCGGAAGGCTGAAGCTTTCTTT. Translating gives CASSFTGRKAEAFF.

This chain connects TRBV5-1 to TRBJ2-5, with 9 bases identical to TRBD1. Germline values: CDR1 SGHRS, CDR2 YFSETQ. This CDR3 is 15 amino acids long. The J segment lost 2 bases and the V segment lost 3 bases, leaving 5 bases of the junction unmatched. The CDR3 loop reads CASSSPDRGQETQYF. DNA of the CDR3: TGCGCCAGCAGCTCCCCGGACAGGGGACAAGAGACCCAGTACTTC. The complete variable domain, with remaining parts taken from reference TRBV5-1 and TRBJ2-5, reads KAGVTQTPRYLIKTRGQQVTLSCSPISGHRSVSWYQQTPGQGLQFLFEYFSETQRNKGNFPGRFSGRQFSNSRSEMNVSTLELGDSALYLCASSSPDRGQETQYFGPGTRLLVL.

V and J are TRBV11-2 and TRBJ2-5; no definite D call. The CDR3 has 14 residues. The V and J ends lost 0 bases and 5 bases respectively, with 10 bases between them. CDR1 SGHAT and CDR2 FQNNGV come from the germline V gene. The CDR3 nucleotides read TGTGCCAGCAGCTTAGACCCCCTAGTGGAGACCCAGTACTTC. Its translation: CASSLDPLVETQYF.